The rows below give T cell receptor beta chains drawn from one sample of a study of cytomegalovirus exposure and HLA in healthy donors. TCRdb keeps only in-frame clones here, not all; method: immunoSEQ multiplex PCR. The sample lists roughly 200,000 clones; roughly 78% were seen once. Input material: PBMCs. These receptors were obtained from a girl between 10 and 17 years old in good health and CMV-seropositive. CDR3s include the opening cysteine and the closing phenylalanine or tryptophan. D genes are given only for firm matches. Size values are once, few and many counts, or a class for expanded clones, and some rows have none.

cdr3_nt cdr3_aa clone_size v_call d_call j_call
TGTGCCAGCAGCGGGACCGGGACGGGGGTTTCACCCCTCCACTTT CASSGTGTGVSPLHF - TRBV6-6 - TRBJ1-6
TGCGCCAGCAGCCAAGAGGGACAGGGTGGCGGCGCCCAGCATTTT CASSQEGQGGGAQHF - TRBV4-1 TRBD1 TRBJ1-5
TGTGCCAGCAGCTTGGCCACAGACCGCTCCTATAATTCACCCCTCCACTTT CASSLATDRSYNSPLHF - TRBV5-4 - TRBJ1-6
TGTGCCAGCAGCCTCAGACAGGGTTCTTCTGGGGCCAACGTCCTGACTTTC CASSLRQGSSGANVLTF - TRBV5-8 TRBD1 TRBJ2-6
TGTGCCAGCAGCTTAGTCCCAGAGGATATCTACGAGCAGTACTTC CASSLVPEDIYEQYF - TRBV7-2 - TRBJ2-7
TGTGCCAGCAGTGAGGCTAGCGAGGCGTCCCAGTACTTC CASSEASEASQYF - TRBV25-1 - TRBJ2-5
TGTGCCAGCCGGGCTGGGGCCAACGTCCTGACTTTC CASRAGANVLTF - TRBV25-1 - TRBJ2-6
TGCAGCGTTGACGGCGGGACCGCGAGTAGCTCCTACGAGCAGTACTTC CSVDGGTASSSYEQYF - TRBV29-1 - TRBJ2-7
TGCGCCAGCAGCCGGGCTTCCATCCTCTCTGGAAACACCATATATTTT CASSRASILSGNTIYF few TRBV4-3 - TRBJ1-3
TGTGCCAGCAGCTTAGAGGTCAGGCAGAACACCGGGGAGCTGTTTTTT CASSLEVRQNTGELFF - TRBV7-2 - TRBJ2-2
TGTGCCATCGGAGACCCTAGCGGACCCTCCTACGAGCAGTACTTC CAIGDPSGPSYEQYF - TRBV10-3 TRBD2 TRBJ2-7
TGTGCCCCCGGACAGGTTTTGACCGAAAAACTGTTTTTT CAPGQVLTEKLFF - TRBV19 TRBD1 TRBJ1-4
TGTGCCAGCAGCTTAGAAGGGGGCACCTACGAGCAGTACTTC CASSLEGGTYEQYF few TRBV5-5 TRBD1 TRBJ2-7
TGTGCCAGCAGCCAACAAACGGGGGTGAGCACTGAAGCTTTCTTT CASSQQTGVSTEAFF - TRBV6-5 - TRBJ1-1
TGTGCCAGTTCCTCGCCCGGGACAGGGAAAGACGAGCAGTACTTC CASSSPGTGKDEQYF - TRBV6-4 TRBD1 TRBJ2-7
TGTGCCAGCAGCTTAGTCGCGGGGGGCAATGAGCAGTTCTTC CASSLVAGGNEQFF - TRBV7-8 TRBD2 TRBJ2-1
TGTGCCAGCTCACCACAGGGAGCTGGAAACACCATATATTTT CASSPQGAGNTIYF - TRBV18 - TRBJ1-3
TGTGCCAGCAGCCCAGGGGGCGGGGGGGCCCGGGAAAATGAGCAGTTCTTC CASSPGGGGARENEQFF - TRBV7-8 - TRBJ2-1
TGTGCCAGCAGCAATCGCCAGGGAGAGACCCAGTACTTC CASSNRQGETQYF once TRBV5-8 - TRBJ2-5
TGCGCCAGCAGCTTCCCTAGCGGCGGCGAGCAGTACTTC CASSFPSGGEQYF few TRBV5-1 TRBD2 TRBJ2-7
TGCGCCAGCAGCGAGGGTCCCCGGACTGAAGCTTTCTTT CASSEGPRTEAFF - TRBV5-1 - TRBJ1-1
TGTGCCAGCAGCTTAGGCGGCGGGGGTAGCTCCTACGAGCAGTACTTC CASSLGGGGSSYEQYF - TRBV7-8 TRBD2 TRBJ2-7
TGTGCCAGCAGCGTAGAGGCAGGCCTCTCCTACGAGCAGTACTTC CASSVEAGLSYEQYF - TRBV9 - TRBJ2-7
TGTGCCAGTAGTATAACGAGGAGCTCCTACGAGCAGTACTTC CASSITRSSYEQYF - TRBV19 - TRBJ2-7
TGTGCCAGCAGCTTCCCTAGCGGGGGGGCCGACGAGCAGTACTTC CASSFPSGGADEQYF once TRBV5-4 TRBD2 TRBJ2-7
TGTGCCAGCAGTGAAGCGATCGGGTCGGCAGACTATGGCTACACCTTC CASSEAIGSADYGYTF - TRBV6-1 - TRBJ1-2
TGTGCCAGCTCACCTAGCGGTTCTATCGGTGAGCAGTTCTTC CASSPSGSIGEQFF - TRBV18 - TRBJ2-1
TGTGCCAGTAGTTCCCAGGGGGCCGGCAATCAGCCCCAGCATTTT CASSSQGAGNQPQHF - TRBV19 TRBD1 TRBJ1-5
TGCGCCAGCAGCTTGGCCGGACAGGTCACAGATACGCAGTATTTT CASSLAGQVTDTQYF - TRBV5-1 TRBD1 TRBJ2-3
TGTGCCAGCAGCAATACAGGGGCCCTCTCACCCCTCCACTTT CASSNTGALSPLHF - TRBV4-2 TRBD1 TRBJ1-6
TGTGCCAGCAGTGAAGCGCTGGGACAGGGGGACACTGAAGCTTTCTTT CASSEALGQGDTEAFF once TRBV2 TRBD1 TRBJ1-1
TGCGCCAGCAGCTTGGCACCAGGAACCTACAATGAGCAGTTCTTC CASSLAPGTYNEQFF once TRBV5-1 - TRBJ2-1
TGTGCCTGGAGTGTATCACCCCCGGGGTACCAGGGGACAGATACGCAGTATTTT CAWSVSPPGYQGTDTQYF - TRBV30 - TRBJ2-3
TGTGCCAGCAGTGGCGACAGCCGTCCGGGTGGCTACACCTTC CASSGDSRPGGYTF - TRBV6-4 - TRBJ1-2
TGTGCTAGTGGTTTGTTCTCTTCGGGACATGGTATCCCTAGCAATCAGCCCCAGCATTTT CASGLFSSGHGIPSNQPQHF - TRBV12-5 - TRBJ1-5
TGTGCCAGCAACCTAGGAGAGTTAGCCAAAAACATTCAGTACTTC CASNLGELAKNIQYF - TRBV6-1 - TRBJ2-4
TGTGCCTGGAGTGTAAAAGGGGCGGACACCATATATTTT CAWSVKGADTIYF - TRBV30 - TRBJ1-3
TGTGCCAGCAGCTTAGCGGGGGGGTCCTACGAGCAGTACTTC CASSLAGGSYEQYF few TRBV7-2 TRBD2 TRBJ2-7
TGTGCCAGCAGCTTTATGTCTAGCGGGGGGCGGGAAGTCTACGAGCAGTACTTC CASSFMSSGGREVYEQYF once TRBV7-9 TRBD2 TRBJ2-7
TGTGCTAGTGGTGGGGGGGGGCCGGGACTAGAGGCAGATACGCAGTATTTT CASGGGGPGLEADTQYF - TRBV12-5 TRBD2 TRBJ2-3
TGCGCCAGCAGCCTGTCTAGCACAGATACGCAGTATTTT CASSLSSTDTQYF - TRBV5-1 - TRBJ2-3
TGTGCCAGCGCTACCGACCAGGCGGGGCAAAATAATTCACCCCTCCACTTT CASATDQAGQNNSPLHF - TRBV2 - TRBJ1-6
TGTGCCAGCAGTCTTACGGGACTTCCCCCCTCCTACGAGCAGTACTTC CASSLTGLPPSYEQYF - TRBV2 - TRBJ2-7
TGCGCCAGCAGCCAACTGGACAGGGACGAAAACATTCAGTACTTC CASSQLDRDENIQYF - TRBV4-3 TRBD1 TRBJ2-4
TGTGCCAGCAGTAACAGGGATTATACTGAAGCTTTCTTT CASSNRDYTEAFF - TRBV2 - TRBJ1-1
TGTGCCAGCAGCGTAGCGGGGGGGCCCCACGAGCAGTACTTC CASSVAGGPHEQYF - TRBV9 TRBD2 TRBJ2-7
TGTGCCAGCAGCTTCCCCCGACAGGACTCTAAGAGCTACACCTTC CASSFPRQDSKSYTF - TRBV5-4 - TRBJ1-2
TGTGCCAGCAGCCAACGGACAGGCGGTAGTGATACGCAGTATTTT CASSQRTGGSDTQYF - TRBV14 TRBD1 TRBJ2-3
TGCGCCAGCAGCCAAGTAGACACAGGGACTAACTATGGCTACACCTTC CASSQVDTGTNYGYTF few TRBV4-1 - TRBJ1-2